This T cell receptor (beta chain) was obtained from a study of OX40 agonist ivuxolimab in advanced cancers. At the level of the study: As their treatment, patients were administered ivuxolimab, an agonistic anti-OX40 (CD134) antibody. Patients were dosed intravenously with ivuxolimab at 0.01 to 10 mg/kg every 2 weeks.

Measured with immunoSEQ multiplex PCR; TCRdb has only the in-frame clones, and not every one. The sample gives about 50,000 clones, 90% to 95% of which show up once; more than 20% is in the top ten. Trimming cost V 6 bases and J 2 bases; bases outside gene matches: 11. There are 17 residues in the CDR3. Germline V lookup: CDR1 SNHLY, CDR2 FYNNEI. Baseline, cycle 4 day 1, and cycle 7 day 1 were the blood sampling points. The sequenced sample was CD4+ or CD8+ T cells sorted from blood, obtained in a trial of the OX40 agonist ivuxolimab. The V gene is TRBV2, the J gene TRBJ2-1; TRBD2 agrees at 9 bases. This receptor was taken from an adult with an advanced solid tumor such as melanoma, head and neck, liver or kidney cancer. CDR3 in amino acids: CASRDLSGSTPYNEQFF. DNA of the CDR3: TGTGCCAGCAGGGACCTTAGCGGGAGCACGCCCTACAATGAGCAGTTCTTC.